The sequence of this T cell receptor (beta chain) was determined in a study of blood T cell repertoires in COVID-19. The CDR3 length is 17 residues. J gave up 3 bases and V 5 bases, and 12 bases lay outside the gene matches. Germline CDR1 reads SEHNR; CDR2 reads FQNEAQ (reference sequence). In the original workflow: Cell counts per sample came from amplifying reference gene primers. TCRdb's copy holds only in-frame clones and misses some; the assay was immunoSEQ multiplex PCR. That table furnishes V, J and clone size, whereas the DNA furnished D and trimming. The sample has roughly 250,000 clones, roughly nine tenths seen once; the top ten hold about 6.3%.

V and J are TRBV7-9 and TRBJ1-3; 8 bases line up with TRBD1. The source of this sequence is a woman in her 30s with acute COVID-19. Specimen: PBMCs or T cells enriched from blood (not recorded which). CDR3 nucleotides: TGTGCCAGCAGCCCGGACAGGGAAAAGGGTCTTGGAAACACCATATATTTT. Amino acids: CASSPDREKGLGNTIYF.